A selection of T cell receptor beta chains follows, all from one sample in a study of identical twins. TCRdb processed the 5' RACE reads anew with MiXCR; each CDR3 protein has one entry. This sample has 700,000 or so distinct CDR3 sequences, with over 8.5% found just once. The same sample was also used in a study of yellow fever vaccine responses in identical twins.

The sequencing input was PBMCs. All receptors derive from a woman younger than 30 in good health. Each CDR3 is given with its conserved first and last residue. A D gene is named only where the DNA matches it firmly. Some rows have no size entry. The others give once, few or many, or a class for an expanded clone.

clone size	D gene	J gene	V gene	CDR3 DNA	CDR3 protein
many	.	TRBJ2-3	TRBV5-1	TGCGCCAGCAGCTTGCCTAAAGATACGCAGTATTTT	CASSLPKDTQYF
few	.	TRBJ1-5	TRBV20-1	TGCAGTGCTAGAGACAGGACTAACATCCCCAATCAGCCCCAGCATTTT	CSARDRTNIPNQPQHF
.	.	TRBJ1-1	TRBV28	TGTGCCAGCACCCTCGCCAGGGTGGGCACTGAAGCTTTCTTT	CASTLARVGTEAFF
few	TRBD2	TRBJ2-1	TRBV27	TGTGCCAGCAGTTTAATAGCTAGCGGTAATGAGCAGTTCTTC	CASSLIASGNEQFF
few	.	TRBJ1-2	TRBV29-1	TGCAGCGTTGCAGAACCGGCGGGAGGCGGCTACACCTTC	CSVAEPAGGGYTF
many	TRBD1	TRBJ2-4	TRBV24-1	TGTGCCACCAGTGGCGACAGGGGAGCCAAAAACATTCAGTACTTC	CATSGDRGAKNIQYF
.	.	TRBJ2-7	TRBV20-1	TGCAGTGCTAGCGCCAGGGTTTACGAGCAGTACTTC	CSASARVYEQYF
few	.	TRBJ1-5	TRBV24-1	TGTGCCACCAGTGGCGGGACGGTTCTTCAGCCCCAGCATTTT	CATSGGTVLQPQHF
.	.	TRBJ2-7	TRBV12-3/TRBV12-4	TGTGCCAGCAGTTGGGGGGTCACCTACGAGCAGTACTTC	CASSWGVTYEQYF
many	.	TRBJ2-1	TRBV29-1	TGCAGCGTTGTTGGCAGGGGAGTAGTAAATGAGCAGTTCTTC	CSVVGRGVVNEQFF
few	TRBD1	TRBJ2-7	TRBV28	TGTGCCAGCAGAGAATCAGGGGGCGCAGGCTTAGGGCAGTACTTC	CASRESGGAGLGQYF
few	.	TRBJ1-5	TRBV20-1	TGCAGTGCTAGAGCTCAGAGACTTAGCAATCAGCCCCAGCATTTT	CSARAQRLSNQPQHF
.	.	TRBJ2-7	TRBV6-5	TGTGCCAGCAGTTACGGGTATAGCTCCTACGAGCAGTACTTC	CASSYGYSSYEQYF
few	.	TRBJ2-5	TRBV11-2	TGTGCCAGCAGGCAACTTGCAGGGGAGACCCAGTACTTC	CASRQLAGETQYF
.	.	TRBJ2-5	TRBV12-3/TRBV12-4	TGTGCCAGCAGTTTCCTCGGTCGTAAGGAGACCCAGTACTTC	CASSFLGRKETQYF
few	.	TRBJ1-1	TRBV7-8	TGTGCCAGCGGATCGGGACCCTCCTACACTGAAGCTTTCTTT	CASGSGPSYTEAFF
many	TRBD1	TRBJ2-7	TRBV12-3/TRBV12-4	TGTGCCAGCAGTTGGGACAGGGGAAGGGAGCAGTACTTC	CASSWDRGREQYF
few	.	TRBJ1-1	TRBV12-5	TGTGCTAGTGGTCCCGAGGGGCCCCGACCGGGCACTGAAGCTTTCTTT	CASGPEGPRPGTEAFF
.	TRBD2	TRBJ2-7	TRBV27	TGTGCCAGCAGCCGACTAGCGGTCCTATACGAGCAGTACTTC	CASSRLAVLYEQYF
few	.	TRBJ2-1	TRBV20-1	TGCAGTGCTAGAGCCAGCGAGACCTACAGGGAGCAGTTCTTC	CSARASETYREQFF
.	.	TRBJ1-2	TRBV10-3	TGTGCCAGCGGACAGATGACTAACTATGGCTACACCTTC	CASGQMTNYGYTF
.	.	TRBJ2-7	TRBV5-8	TGTGCCAGCAGCTCCAGGGTGGCTCACTCCTACGAGCAGTACTTC	CASSSRVAHSYEQYF
many	.	TRBJ2-7	TRBV27	TGTGCCAGCAGCTTGAGCGGTTCCTACGAGCAGTACTTC	CASSLSGSYEQYF
few	.	TRBJ2-7	TRBV5-6	TGTGCCAGCAGACACAGGGCTAGCCTAGGCTCCTACGAGCAGTACTTC	CASRHRASLGSYEQYF
.	TRBD2	TRBJ2-1	TRBV7-3	TGTGCCAGCAGCCAACCAGGAGCGGGGGGCCACAATGAGCAGTTCTTC	CASSQPGAGGHNEQFF
few	TRBD2	TRBJ2-1	TRBV9	TGTGCCAGCAGCGCCTCAAACCGGGGGGGCCCCTACAATGAGCAGTTCTTC	CASSASNRGGPYNEQFF
few	.	TRBJ2-3	TRBV20-1	TGCAGTGCTAGAGGTACTAGCAGAGCAGATACGCAGTATTTT	CSARGTSRADTQYF
.	.	TRBJ2-7	TRBV6-2/TRBV6-3	TGTGCCAGCAGTTACTCGGACGTCCGGGGAACCTACGAGCAGTACTTC	CASSYSDVRGTYEQYF
.	.	TRBJ2-1	TRBV13	TGTGCCAGCAGCTTAAATGATGCGCGTCGGAAAGGTCTGTTCTTC	CASSLNDARRKGLFF
.	TRBD1	TRBJ2-2	TRBV12-3/TRBV12-4	TGTGCCAGCAGTTTAGGAGTAGGGGGCAGACTCCTCTCGGAGGGGGAGCTGTTTTTT	CASSLGVGGRLLSEGELFF
few	.	TRBJ1-1	TRBV7-9	TGTGCCAGCAGCTTACAAGCAGGGATTATTTCTGAAGCTTTCTTT	CASSLQAGIISEAFF
.	.	TRBJ1-4	TRBV19	TGTGCCAGTAACCCGCGGCCGGCGACTAATGAAAAACTGTTTTTT	CASNPRPATNEKLFF
few	TRBD2	TRBJ2-7	TRBV10-3	TGTGCCATCATCCGGACTAGCGGGGGACAAGGGAAATACGAGCAGTACTTC	CAIIRTSGGQGKYEQYF
few	TRBD1	TRBJ2-3	TRBV7-9	TGTGCCAGCAGTCCTACCCCGGACAGGGATTTTAAAGATACGCAGTATTTT	CASSPTPDRDFKDTQYF
.	.	TRBJ2-5	TRBV21-1	TGTGCCAGCTTCGGGTCACAGGGTTGGGAAGAGACCCAGTACTTC	CASFGSQGWEETQYF
.	.	TRBJ2-6	TRBV7-2	TGTGCCAGCAGGGGGAGGTATTTCCTCAGGGATACCTTTCCCTCTGGGGCCAACGTCCTGACTTTC	CASRGRYFLRDTFPSGANVLTF
few	.	TRBJ2-3	TRBV10-2	TGCGCCAGCAGCAGGGGCTATGGCACAGATACGCAGTATTTT	CASSRGYGTDTQYF
.	TRBD2	TRBJ2-3	TRBV7-6	TGTGCCAGCAGCCCACTAGCGGGGGCTTCTTCCACAGATACGCAGTATTTT	CASSPLAGASSTDTQYF
.	.	TRBJ1-2	TRBV5-1	TGCGCCAGCAGCCCCTTAGGGGGTCCAAGTGGATATGGCTACACCTTC	CASSPLGGPSGYGYTF
.	.	TRBJ2-7	TRBV27	TGTGCCAGCAGTTACTACATCGACTCCTACGAGCAGTACTTC	CASSYYIDSYEQYF